The 13 T cell receptor beta chains presented below share a single source sample, sequenced in a study of cytotoxic CD8 clonotypes in ibrutinib-treated CLL. Sequencing used immunoSEQ multiplex PCR; TCRdb keeps in-frame clones, though not all of them. The sample lists over 70,000 clones, 86% occurring once. Sample: PBMCs, taken before ibrutinib treatment. Source of these receptors: a human donor with chronic lymphocytic leukemia.

The V call is TRBV7-2, the J call TRBJ2-7, with D perhaps assigned TRBD1 or TRBD2 (5 bases each). Germline CDR1 is SGHTA and CDR2 is FQGNSA. This CDR3 is 13 amino acids long. The V gene lost 8 bases and the J gene lost 9 bases, with 20 bases spanning the gap. The chain's CDR3 is CASGSGPLIGQYF. The CDR3 bases are TGTGCCAGCGGATCGGGGCCGCTGATTGGGCAGTACTTC.

The chain is built from TRBV6-6 and TRBJ2-7; D may be TRBD1 (5 bases). The CDR3 has 15 amino acids. CDR1 and CDR2 (germline): MNHNY, SVGAGI (reference sequence). Trimming cost V 5 bases and J 7 bases, with 21 bases left between them. The CDR3 sequence is CASSQQKTGAREQYF. CDR3 nucleotides: TGTGCCAGCAGTCAGCAGAAAACAGGCGCCCGGGAGCAGTACTTC.

This clone was recorded once. This chain connects TRBV5-1 to TRBJ2-3; possibly TRBD1 for D (6 bases). This CDR3 has 15 amino acids. CDR1 SGHRS and CDR2 YFSETQ come from the germline V gene. The V end was cut by 2 bases, the J end by 0 bases, with 10 bases between. The CDR3 reads CASSFPDRSTDTQYF. CDR3 bases: TGCGCCAGCAGCTTCCCGGACAGAAGCACAGATACGCAGTATTTT.

The rearrangement links TRBV10-3 to TRBJ1-1, with D unresolved. Deletions cut 4 bases from V and 8 bases from J, with 8 bases between. The CDR3 totals 11 residues. CDR1 and CDR2 from the germline V gene are ENHRY and SYGVKD. CDR3 residues: CAISVRSEAFF. CDR3 nucleotides: TGTGCCATCAGTGTCAGGTCAGAAGCTTTCTTT.

The chain carries TRBV19 and TRBJ2-6; D gene ambiguous. Trimming took 3 bases from V and 1 from J, leaving 10 bases between them. The CDR3 extends over 16 amino acids. The germline gives CDR1 LNHDA, CDR2 SQIVND (reference sequence). The CDR3 reads CASSMLAGSGANVLTF. The CDR3 DNA is TGTGCCAGTAGTATGCTGGCCGGATCTGGGGCCAACGTCCTGACTTTC.

This chain connects TRBV27 to TRBJ2-1; 10 nucleotides match TRBD1. Trimming cost V 4 bases and J 4 bases; bases outside gene matches: 13. The CDR3 has 18 residues. Germline V gene lookup returns CDR1 MNHEY and CDR2 SMNVEV (reference sequence). CDR3 loop: CASSSPLTGGRNYNEQFF. The DNA for the CDR3 is TGTGCCAGCAGTTCACCACTGACAGGGGGCCGGAATTACAATGAGCAGTTCTTC.

This clone was counted only a few times. This chain uses TRBV6-1 with TRBJ1-3, with D possibly matching TRBD1 (6 bases). V lost 7 bases to trimming and J lost 2 bases, with 12 bases between them. CDR3 length equals 14 residues. The V gene's germline CDR1 is MNHNS and CDR2 SASEGT. The CDR3, as DNA: TGTGCCAGCATTAAACAGGGAGCTGGAAACACCATATATTTT. This translates into CASIKQGAGNTIYF.

The V gene is TRBV6-5, the J gene TRBJ2-2; D not resolved. This CDR3 spans 14 amino acids. V lost 4 bases, J lost 6 bases, and 12 bases lay in between. Germline V gene lookup returns CDR1 MNHEY and CDR2 SVGAGI. CDR3 amino acids: CASSSPSRSGELFF. The CDR3 bases are TGTGCCAGCAGTTCCCCTTCCCGGTCCGGGGAGCTGTTTTTT.

The chain has TRBV6-5 and TRBJ1-2, with a possible D match to TRBD1 (6 bases). Trimming stripped 6 bases from V and 4 bases from J, with 15 bases between. The germline V gene has CDR1 MNHEY and CDR2 SVGAGI. CDR3 length: 14 amino acids. The CDR3 here is CASRTRGLVYGYTF. The CDR3 DNA sequence: TGTGCCAGCAGAACACGGGGGCTTGTCTATGGCTACACCTTC.

The chain links TRBV5-1 to TRBJ2-3; 10 bases match TRBD2. The V gene end was trimmed by 3 bases and the J gene end by 2 bases; junction bases not matched to a gene: 9. CDR1 and CDR2 (germline): SGHRS, YFSETQ. The CDR3 is 17 amino acids. In nucleotides, the CDR3 is TGCGCCAGCAGCTCAGGGGCTAGCGGGAGTTTCACAGATACGCAGTATTTT. Protein product: CASSSGASGSFTDTQYF.

The rearrangement links TRBV2 to TRBJ1-5, with TRBD1 identical over 9 bases. The CDR3 contains 15 residues. The trim removed 6 bases at V and 6 bases at J, leaving 9 bases unmatched. CDR1 and CDR2 (germline): SNHLY, FYNNEI. CDR3 nucleotides: TGTGCCAGCAGGCACCGGGACAGGGACGCTCAGCCCCAGCATTTT. This sequence encodes CASRHRDRDAQPQHF. The full variable domain, its missing parts supplied by reference TRBV2 and TRBJ1-5, is EPEVTQTPSHQVTQMGQEVILRCVPISNHLYFYWYRQILGQKVEFLVSFYNNEISEKSEIFDDQFSVERPDGSNFTLKIRSTKLEDSAMYFCASRHRDRDAQPQHFGDGTRLSIL.

The V gene is TRBV7-2, the J gene TRBJ1-4, with D possibly TRBD1 on 6 matching bases. In germline, CDR1 is SGHTA, CDR2 FQGNSA. The CDR3 length is 15 residues. The germline V and J ends were trimmed by 1 base and 6 bases, with 12 bases remaining between them. CDR3 sequence: CASSLVGGLYEKLFF. CDR3 coding DNA: TGTGCCAGCAGCTTAGTAGGGGGGCTCTATGAAAAACTGTTTTTT.

CDR3 residues: CATSRINPRNEQFF. CDR3 nucleotide sequence: TGTGCCACCAGCAGAATTAACCCTAGGAATGAGCAGTTCTTC. The chain has TRBV15 and TRBJ2-1; D is ambiguous. V was cut by 2 bases and J by 7 bases, with 12 bases left in between. The CDR3 has 14 residues. Germline loops: CDR1 LNHNV, CDR2 YYDKDF (reference sequence).